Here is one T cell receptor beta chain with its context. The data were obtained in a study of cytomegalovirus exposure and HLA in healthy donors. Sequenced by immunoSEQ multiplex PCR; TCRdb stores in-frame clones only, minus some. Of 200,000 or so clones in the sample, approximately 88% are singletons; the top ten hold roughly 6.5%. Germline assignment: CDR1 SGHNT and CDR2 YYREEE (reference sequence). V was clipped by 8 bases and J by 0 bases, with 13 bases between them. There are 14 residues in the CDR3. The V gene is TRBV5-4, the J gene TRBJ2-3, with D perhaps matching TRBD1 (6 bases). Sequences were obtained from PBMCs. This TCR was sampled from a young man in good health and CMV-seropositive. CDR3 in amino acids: CARQGSISTDTQYF. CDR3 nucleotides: TGTGCCAGACAGGGATCTATTAGCACAGATACGCAGTATTTT.